The next 17 T cell receptor beta chains were all read from a single sample in a study of human T cells and chemical hapten exposure. MiXCR was run by TCRdb on the RACE reads, yielding one entry per CDR3 protein. The repertoire holds 80,000 to 100,000 distinct CDR3 sequences, 9.3% seen once, with 2% to 2.5% in the top ten. Time point meaning: patch test 2, 6 weeks after DPC sensitization. Treatment in this sample: therapeutic diphenylcyclopropenone sensitization with weekly scalp DPC. Sample: whole blood, taken in connection with sensitization to the hapten diphenylcyclopropenone (DPC). Receptors were obtained from a woman between 40 and 55 years old with alopecia areata. Some clones in this sample may be carry-over from other donors' samples.

This clonotype showed up many times. V gene TRBV7-3 combines with J gene TRBJ2-1, with 7 bases aligning to TRBD2. Germline lookup yields CDR1 SGHTA and CDR2 FQGTGA. The CDR3 covers 14 residues. V lost 3 bases, J lost 10 bases, and 9 bases stayed unmatched. DNA for the CDR3: TGTGCCAGCAGCTTCAGGGTAGCGGGCAGGGAGCAGTTCTTC. Translation gives CASSFRVAGREQFF.

This clonotype was seen many times. J is TRBJ2-7 and V is TRBV28; no definite D call. V gave up 5 bases and J gave up 5 bases, with 7 bases separating them. Germline V gene sequence: CDR1 MDHEN, CDR2 SYDVKM. The CDR3 extends over 11 amino acids. This CDR3 reads CASSLLNEQYF. The CDR3 DNA reads as TGTGCCAGCAGTCTCCTCAACGAGCAGTACTTC.

This clonotype was seen a handful of times. The rearrangement links TRBV6-5 to TRBJ2-7; TRBD1 agrees at 8 bases. The trim removed 2 bases at V and 4 bases at J, leaving 7 bases unmatched. Germline lookup yields CDR1 MNHEY and CDR2 SVGAGI. CDR3 length: 15 residues. CDR3 protein: CASSYGQGVGYEQYF. CDR3 bases: TGTGCCAGCAGTTACGGACAGGGAGTCGGGTACGAGCAGTACTTC.

V usage is TRBV12-3 or TRBV12-4 and J usage is TRBJ2-2; the match to TRBD2 covers 7 bases. CDR3 size: 14 residues. Trimming at V came to 7 bases and at J to 1 base, leaving 3 bases not matched to a gene. The DNA of the CDR3 is TGTGCCAGCAAGGGACTACAGAACACCGGGGAGCTGTTTTTT. Translating it yields CASKGLQNTGELFF.

This clonotype has ten or more counts. The V call is TRBV10-3, the J call TRBJ2-7, with D tentatively TRBD1 (5 bases). CDR3 length: 12 residues. The germline V gene has CDR1 ENHRY and CDR2 SYGVKD. Trimming left V 10 bases short and J 3 bases short, with 13 bases between. The CDR3 reads CATTGRYYEQYF. The CDR3 DNA is TGTGCCACCACAGGCCGGTACTACGAGCAGTACTTC.

The V gene is TRBV29-1, the J gene TRBJ1-2; 9 bases agree with TRBD1. The CDR3 runs to 11 residues. V lost 7 bases, J lost 7 bases, and 4 bases stayed unmatched. Looked up from germline, CDR1 is SQVTM and CDR2 is ANQGSEA. The CDR3 here is CSGMTGGGYTF. CDR3 coding DNA: TGCAGCGGGATGACAGGGGGTGGCTACACCTTC.

This clonotype was recorded a few times. A much larger clone is a single base away; this may be a read error. The chain combines TRBV12-3 or TRBV12-4 with TRBJ2-1; 11 nucleotides align to TRBD2. V gave up 6 bases and J gave up 2 bases; unmatched junction bases: 3. CDR3 length: 15 amino acids. In DNA, the CDR3 is TGTGCCAGCAGCCCACTAGCGGGAGCCTACAATGAGCAGTTCTTC. Translating it yields CASSPLAGAYNEQFF.

The table lists this clonotype with a few counts. The V and J genes are TRBV6-2 or TRBV6-3 and TRBJ2-1; tentatively, D is TRBD1 or TRBD2 (6 bases each). Per the germline V gene, CDR1 is MNHEY and CDR2 is SVGEGT. Trimming removed 3 bases at V and 6 bases at J, with 15 bases between. The CDR3 has 15 residues. CDR3 in DNA: TGTGCCAGCAGTTATTCTCCGGGGGCGGTCAATGAGCAGTTCTTC. Translating it yields CASSYSPGAVNEQFF.

The table lists this clonotype with many counts. This chain joins TRBV14 and TRBJ2-1; weak D call: TRBD2 (7 bases). The germline V and J ends were trimmed by 0 bases and 5 bases, with 17 bases remaining between them. This CDR3 comprises 17 residues. The germline V gene has CDR1 SGHDN and CDR2 FVKESK. CDR3 DNA sequence: TGTGCCAGCAGCCAAGATCTTGGGGGGGCTACTAACAATGAGCAGTTCTTC. Protein product: CASSQDLGGATNNEQFF.

This clonotype was observed many times. The gene calls are TRBV7-9 and TRBJ1-1, with TRBD1 matching over 8 bases. The V and J ends lost 3 bases and 1 base, in that order; junction bases with no gene match: 4. Germline CDR1 and CDR2: SEHNR and FQNEAQ (reference sequence). CDR3 length equals 15 residues. The CDR3 spells CASSFGDRSNTEAFF. The CDR3 nucleotides read TGTGCCAGCAGCTTCGGGGACAGGTCGAACACTGAAGCTTTCTTT.

This clonotype was detected only a few times. This chain links TRBV27 with TRBJ2-3; the D is unclear. This CDR3 has 12 residues. The germline V gene encodes CDR1 MNHEY and CDR2 SMNVEV (reference sequence). Between the trimmed V and J ends, which lost 10 bases and 2 bases, there was a span of 10 bases. The CDR3 region is CATLSLTDTQYF. CDR3 nucleotide sequence: TGTGCCACTTTATCCCTCACAGATACGCAGTATTTT.

The rearrangement uses TRBV29-1 and TRBJ2-7, with 7 bases lining up with TRBD1. Germline CDR1 and CDR2: SQVTM and ANQGSEA. There are 13 residues in the CDR3. Trimming at V came to 5 bases and at J to 6 bases, leaving 10 bases not matched to a gene. CDR3: CSVRDREGGEQYF. CDR3 bases: TGCAGCGTTCGAGACAGGGAAGGTGGCGAGCAGTACTTC.

This clonotype was seen many times. The chain joins TRBV12-3 or TRBV12-4 to TRBJ1-4; the D is unclear. V shed 5 bases and J shed 3 bases, with 22 bases lying between them. The CDR3 consists of 18 residues. In DNA, the CDR3 is TGTGCCAGCAGTCCTCTATTCCCGAAAGGACCGTCTAATGAAAAACTGTTTTTT. It is translated as CASSPLFPKGPSNEKLFF.

This clonotype was recorded at least ten times. The chain joins TRBV29-1 to TRBJ2-5; 7 bases line up with TRBD1. The CDR3 is made up of 12 amino acids. CDR1 is SQVTM and CDR2 is ANQGSEA in the germline V gene. V dropped 7 bases and J dropped 1; count of bases not matched to a gene: 3. The CDR3 protein is CSATGFQETQYF. Written as DNA, the CDR3 is TGCAGCGCGACAGGGTTCCAAGAGACCCAGTACTTC.

This clonotype turned up a few times. This sequence joins TRBV18 and TRBJ2-1; D may correspond to TRBD1 or TRBD2 (6 bases each). This CDR3 contains 13 residues. The germline CDR1 and CDR2 sequences are KGHSH and LQKENI. V lost 3 bases and J 8 bases, leaving 11 bases between the germline ends. The CDR3 region is CASSPLGGDEQFF. In nucleotides, the CDR3 is TGTGCCAGCTCACCGTTGGGGGGCGATGAGCAGTTCTTC. Filled out from reference TRBV18 and TRBJ2-1, the complete variable domain reads NAGVMQNPRHLVRRRGQEARLRCSPMKGHSHVYWYRQLPEEGLKFMVYLQKENIIDESGMPKERFSAEFPKEGPSILRIQQVVRGDSAAYFCASSPLGGDEQFFGPGTRLTVL.

This clonotype has a handful of counts. This chain uses TRBV28 with TRBJ2-7; 7 positions match TRBD2. V lost 5 bases, J lost 0 bases, and 10 bases stayed unmatched. This CDR3 has 16 residues. Germline lookup yields CDR1 MDHEN and CDR2 SYDVKM. CDR3 in amino acids: CASSGTPGGGSYEQYF. In nucleotides, the CDR3 is TGTGCCAGCAGTGGGACGCCGGGGGGTGGCTCCTACGAGCAGTACTTC.

In this sample, this clonotype turned up many times. This chain uses TRBV20-1 with TRBJ1-6; TRBD1 is a possible D gene (6 bases). Germline-derived CDR1 and CDR2 are DFQATT and SNEGSKA (reference sequence). The CDR3 extends over 13 amino acids. Trimming took off 3 bases at V and 10 bases at J, with 13 bases between the two ends. The DNA of the CDR3 is TGCAGTGCTAGGAGACAGGATGGATCACCCCTCCACTTT. The encoded protein is CSARRQDGSPLHF.